Listed below are T cell receptor beta chains from one sample, sequenced in a study of neoadjuvant nivolumab and ipilimumab in lung cancer. Profiling relied on immunoSEQ multiplex PCR, and the TCRdb table lists in-frame clones only, not all of them. Of roughly 18,000 clones in the sample, under 85% were seen once. The source material was tumor tissue, sampled after neoadjuvant nivolumab, alone or with ipilimumab, at or shortly before surgery. The receptors originated from an adult with non-small cell lung cancer. CDR3s include the opening cysteine and the closing phenylalanine or tryptophan. The D gene is left open where the match is weak. Size is stated for part of the rows, as once, few or many counts, or as a class when the clone is expanded.

d_call: TRBD1
clone_size: NA
v_call: TRBV7-8
j_call: TRBJ2-3
cdr3_aa: CASSRQGKGLTDTQYF
cdr3_nt: TGTGCCAGCAGTCGACAGGGGAAGGGACTCACAGATACGCAGTATTTT

d_call: NA
clone_size: NA
v_call: TRBV7-2
j_call: TRBJ1-1
cdr3_aa: CASSYFASTAFF
cdr3_nt: TGTGCCAGCAGCTATTTCGCGTCCACGGCTTTCTTT

d_call: NA
clone_size: NA
v_call: TRBV10-1
j_call: TRBJ2-2
cdr3_aa: CASSEWASGELFF
cdr3_nt: TGCGCCAGCAGTGAGTGGGCCTCCGGGGAGCTGTTTTTT

d_call: TRBD1
clone_size: few
v_call: TRBV10-3
j_call: TRBJ1-1
cdr3_aa: CAISEKNRGNTEAFF
cdr3_nt: TGTGCCATCAGTGAAAAAAACAGGGGGAACACTGAAGCTTTCTTT

d_call: NA
clone_size: NA
v_call: TRBV18
j_call: TRBJ1-6
cdr3_aa: CASSPGGGADNSPLHF
cdr3_nt: TGTGCCAGCTCACCGGGGGGGGGCGCGGATAATTCACCCCTCCACTTT

d_call: NA
clone_size: once
v_call: TRBV7-2
j_call: TRBJ2-1
cdr3_aa: CASSLMGGEKKQFF
cdr3_nt: TGTGCCAGCAGCTTAATGGGGGGTGAGAAAAAGCAGTTCTTC

d_call: NA
clone_size: NA
v_call: TRBV6-1
j_call: TRBJ1-2
cdr3_aa: CASSTPRGGYTF
cdr3_nt: TGTGCCAGCAGCACCCCCAGAGGGGGCTACACCTTC

d_call: NA
clone_size: once
v_call: TRBV7-2
j_call: TRBJ2-7
cdr3_aa: CASSPTLGGRYYEQYF
cdr3_nt: TGTGCCAGCAGCCCTACCCTTGGAGGCCGGTACTACGAGCAGTACTTC

d_call: TRBD2
clone_size: NA
v_call: TRBV11-2
j_call: TRBJ2-5
cdr3_aa: CASSFSLAGTPQETQYF
cdr3_nt: TGTGCCAGCAGCTTTTCACTAGCGGGGACCCCTCAAGAGACCCAGTACTTC

d_call: NA
clone_size: NA
v_call: TRBV6-1
j_call: TRBJ1-5
cdr3_aa: CASRGAQPQHF
cdr3_nt: TGTGCCAGCAGGGGAGCACAGCCCCAGCATTTT

d_call: TRBD1
clone_size: NA
v_call: TRBV7-2
j_call: TRBJ2-5
cdr3_aa: CASSWGQGLQETQYF
cdr3_nt: TGTGCCAGCAGCTGGGGACAGGGACTTCAAGAGACCCAGTACTTC

d_call: NA
clone_size: NA
v_call: TRBV15
j_call: TRBJ1-2
cdr3_aa: CATSRDWGQNYGYTF
cdr3_nt: TGTGCCACCAGCAGAGATTGGGGGCAAAACTATGGCTACACCTTC

d_call: TRBD1
clone_size: few
v_call: TRBV29-1
j_call: TRBJ2-3
cdr3_aa: CSVGLSGQGKDTQYF
cdr3_nt: TGCAGCGTTGGTTTGTCAGGACAGGGGAAAGATACGCAGTATTTT

d_call: TRBD1
clone_size: NA
v_call: TRBV27
j_call: TRBJ1-6
cdr3_aa: CASSPWDRPYNSPLHF
cdr3_nt: TGTGCCAGCAGTCCGTGGGACAGACCCTATAATTCACCCCTCCACTTT

d_call: NA
clone_size: NA
v_call: TRBV4-1
j_call: TRBJ2-1
cdr3_aa: CASSLDPTGSLQFF
cdr3_nt: TGCGCCAGCAGCCTAGACCCTACGGGGTCTTTACAGTTCTTC

d_call: NA
clone_size: NA
v_call: TRBV5-8
j_call: TRBJ1-2
cdr3_aa: CASSPYTF
cdr3_nt: TGTGCCAGCAGCCCATACACCTTC

d_call: NA
clone_size: NA
v_call: TRBV6-5
j_call: TRBJ2-3
cdr3_aa: CASSYSNRRNTQYF
cdr3_nt: TGTGCCAGCAGTTACTCGAACAGGCGAAATACGCAGTATTTT

d_call: NA
clone_size: NA
v_call: TRBV7-2
j_call: TRBJ1-2
cdr3_aa: CASSLGVSYTF
cdr3_nt: TGTGCCAGCAGCTTAGGAGTTAGCTACACCTTC

d_call: NA
clone_size: NA
v_call: TRBV7-9
j_call: TRBJ1-5
cdr3_aa: CASSSLGQPQHF
cdr3_nt: TGTGCCAGCAGCTCCCTAGGTCAGCCCCAGCATTTT

d_call: NA
clone_size: NA
v_call: TRBV7-2
j_call: TRBJ2-7
cdr3_aa: CASSLVGQSSYEQYF
cdr3_nt: TGTGCCAGCAGCTTAGTTGGGCAGAGCTCCTACGAGCAGTACTTC

d_call: NA
clone_size: few
v_call: TRBV4-3
j_call: TRBJ2-6
cdr3_aa: CASSHESGIGANVLTF
cdr3_nt: TGCGCCAGCAGCCACGAATCGGGGATAGGGGCCAACGTCCTGACTTTC

d_call: NA
clone_size: NA
v_call: TRBV30
j_call: TRBJ1-2
cdr3_aa: CAWKGEALRGYTF
cdr3_nt: TGTGCCTGGAAAGGGGAGGCCCTTAGGGGCTACACCTTC

d_call: NA
clone_size: NA
v_call: TRBV6-6
j_call: TRBJ1-3
cdr3_aa: CASSYRLGSGNTIYF
cdr3_nt: TGTGCCAGCAGTTACCGCCTGGGCTCTGGAAACACCATATATTTT

d_call: NA
clone_size: NA
v_call: TRBV5-4
j_call: TRBJ2-7
cdr3_aa: CASSLRGDEQYF
cdr3_nt: TGTGCCAGCAGTCTCCGAGGGGACGAGCAGTACTTC

d_call: NA
clone_size: once
v_call: TRBV5-5
j_call: TRBJ1-5
cdr3_aa: CASSPLQGSNQPQHF
cdr3_nt: TGTGCCAGCAGCCCCTTACAGGGATCCAATCAGCCCCAGCATTTT

d_call: NA
clone_size: medium-sized
v_call: TRBV7-3
j_call: TRBJ1-1
cdr3_aa: CASSTYGQLNTEAFF
cdr3_nt: TGTGCCAGCAGCACCTACGGACAACTAAACACTGAAGCTTTCTTT

d_call: NA
clone_size: few
v_call: TRBV10-3
j_call: TRBJ2-2
cdr3_aa: CAHRVGDHTGELFF
cdr3_nt: TGTGCCCACAGGGTGGGGGACCACACCGGGGAGCTGTTTTTT

d_call: NA
clone_size: NA
v_call: TRBV6-1
j_call: TRBJ1-5
cdr3_aa: CASSEAGRRIKPQHF
cdr3_nt: TGTGCCAGCAGTGAAGCGGGGAGGAGAATCAAGCCCCAGCATTTT

d_call: NA
clone_size: few
v_call: TRBV5-1
j_call: TRBJ1-1
cdr3_aa: CASREGRLEAFF
cdr3_nt: TGCGCCAGCCGTGAGGGACGGCTTGAAGCTTTCTTT

d_call: TRBD1
clone_size: NA
v_call: TRBV7-9
j_call: TRBJ2-5
cdr3_aa: CASSFGQDPETQYF
cdr3_nt: TGTGCCAGCAGCTTCGGACAGGACCCAGAGACCCAGTACTTC

d_call: NA
clone_size: few
v_call: TRBV6-5
j_call: TRBJ1-2
cdr3_aa: CASSYLAANYGYTF
cdr3_nt: TGTGCCAGCAGTTACTTGGCAGCTAACTATGGCTACACCTTC

d_call: NA
clone_size: NA
v_call: TRBV6-5
j_call: TRBJ2-2
cdr3_aa: CASSYSGGRASGELFF
cdr3_nt: TGTGCCAGCAGTTACTCGGGGGGCAGGGCGTCAGGGGAGCTGTTTTTT

d_call: NA
clone_size: NA
v_call: TRBV7-2
j_call: TRBJ2-7
cdr3_aa: CASSPDIGYEQYF
cdr3_nt: TGTGCCAGCAGCCCCGATATCGGGTACGAGCAGTACTTC

d_call: NA
clone_size: NA
v_call: TRBV5-4
j_call: TRBJ2-7
cdr3_aa: CASSLWGARNEQYF
cdr3_nt: TGTGCCAGCAGCTTGTGGGGGGCAAGGAACGAGCAGTACTTC

d_call: NA
clone_size: NA
v_call: TRBV5-1
j_call: TRBJ2-7
cdr3_aa: CASSLGYGGSYEQYF
cdr3_nt: TGCGCCAGCAGCTTGGGATATGGCGGCTCCTACGAGCAGTACTTC

d_call: TRBD1
clone_size: once
v_call: TRBV5-1
j_call: TRBJ2-3
cdr3_aa: CASSLGVARGQRDTQYF
cdr3_nt: TGCGCCAGCAGCTTGGGGGTGGCCAGGGGGCAAAGAGATACGCAGTATTTT

d_call: NA
clone_size: few
v_call: TRBV5-4
j_call: TRBJ1-1
cdr3_aa: CASSLSSGIAEAFF
cdr3_nt: TGTGCCAGCAGCCTCTCTAGTGGGATCGCTGAAGCTTTCTTT

d_call: NA
clone_size: NA
v_call: TRBV4-3
j_call: TRBJ1-2
cdr3_aa: CASSHERYGYTF
cdr3_nt: TGCGCCAGCAGCCACGAACGCTATGGCTACACCTTC